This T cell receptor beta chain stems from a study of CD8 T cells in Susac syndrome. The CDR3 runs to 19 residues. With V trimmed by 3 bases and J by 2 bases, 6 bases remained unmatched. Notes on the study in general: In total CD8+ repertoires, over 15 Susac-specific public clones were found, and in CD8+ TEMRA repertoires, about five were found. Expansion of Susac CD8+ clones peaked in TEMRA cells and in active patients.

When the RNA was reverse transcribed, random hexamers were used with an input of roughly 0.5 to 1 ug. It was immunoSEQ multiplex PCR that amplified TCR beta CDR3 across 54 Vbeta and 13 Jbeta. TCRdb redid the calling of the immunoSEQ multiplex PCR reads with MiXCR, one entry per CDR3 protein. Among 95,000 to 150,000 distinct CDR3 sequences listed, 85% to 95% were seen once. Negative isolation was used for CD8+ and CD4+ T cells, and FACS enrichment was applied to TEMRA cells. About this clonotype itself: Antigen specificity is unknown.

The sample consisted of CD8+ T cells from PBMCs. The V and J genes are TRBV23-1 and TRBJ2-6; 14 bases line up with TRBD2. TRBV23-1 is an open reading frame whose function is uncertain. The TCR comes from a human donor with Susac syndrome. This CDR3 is CASSQGLAGEIAGANVLTF. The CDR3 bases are TGCGCCAGCAGTCAGGGACTAGCGGGGGAAATCGCTGGGGCCAACGTCCTGACTTTC.